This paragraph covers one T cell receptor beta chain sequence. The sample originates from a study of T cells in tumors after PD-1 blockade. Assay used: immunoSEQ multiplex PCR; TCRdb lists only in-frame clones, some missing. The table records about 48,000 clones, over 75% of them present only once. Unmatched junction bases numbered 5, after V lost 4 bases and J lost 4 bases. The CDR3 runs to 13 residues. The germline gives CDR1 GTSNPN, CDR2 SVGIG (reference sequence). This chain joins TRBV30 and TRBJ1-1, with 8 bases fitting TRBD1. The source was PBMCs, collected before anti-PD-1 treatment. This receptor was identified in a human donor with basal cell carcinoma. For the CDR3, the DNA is TGTGCCTGGACTATTACAGGGGGCACTGAAGCTTTCTTT. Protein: CAWTITGGTEAFF.